This TCR beta chain comes out of a study of blood T cell repertoires in COVID-19. The overall study: Material from acute and convalescent COVID-19 was sourced from the United States, Italy and Spain. The cDNA or gDNA used as material had been derived from T cells, B-cell-depleted T cells, or PBMCs.

V was pared by 3 bases and J by 4 bases, with 13 bases between. The germline gives CDR1 MNHEY, CDR2 SMNVEV (reference sequence). This CDR3 spans 14 amino acids. Methods used by the authors: Amplification of reference gene primers provided the estimated nucleated cell counts. The method was immunoSEQ multiplex PCR; TCRdb's version includes in-frame clones alone and lacks a portion of them. That table furnishes V, J and clone size, whereas the DNA furnished D and trimming. The table shows 150,000 to 200,000 clones, with roughly 82% occurring only once. The chain is built from TRBV27 and TRBJ2-7; D possibly corresponds to TRBD1 (5 bases). The sequence was collected from a woman between 25 and 40 years old with acute or convalescent COVID-19. The source material was peripheral blood. CDR3 in amino acids: CASSFVQGRYEQYF. CDR3 nucleotides: TGTGCCAGCAGTTTCGTCCAGGGCCGTTACGAGCAGTACTTC.